One and the same sample provided the 5 T cell receptor beta chains below, sequenced in a study of T cell responses to AZD1222 COVID-19 vaccine. Repertoires were generated with immunoSEQ multiplex PCR, while TCRdb's copy carries only in-frame clones and drops some. The sample includes some 49,000 clones, 60% to 85% of them seen just once. Material: peripheral blood, obtained on day 0 of AZD1222 vaccination. Every receptor here comes from an adult in good health.

This clone has a single count. The genes are TRBV24-1 and TRBJ2-5, with no clear D. Germline V gives CDR1 KGHDR, CDR2 SFDVKD. V dropped 12 bases and J dropped 5 bases, with 18 bases sitting between them. The CDR3 length is 13 residues. CDR3 nucleotides: TGTGCCGGCCCTCCTCGCTGGCAGGAGACCCAGTACTTC. Amino acid sequence: CAGPPRWQETQYF.

The chain combines TRBV7-2 with TRBJ2-1; TRBD2 agrees at 10 bases. Germline trimming cut 2 bases from V and 9 bases from J; bases unmatched to any gene: 10. From germline, CDR1 is SGHTA and CDR2 FQGNSA. The CDR3 is 16 amino acids. CDR3 region: CASSLSPGTSASEQFF. The CDR3 coding sequence is TGTGCCAGCAGCTTATCTCCTGGGACTAGCGCTAGTGAGCAGTTCTTC. Supplemented by reference TRBV7-2 and TRBJ2-1, the full variable domain reads GAGVSQSPSNKVTEKGKDVELRCDPISGHTALYWYRQSLGQGLEFLIYFQGNSAPDKSGLPSDRFSAERTGGSVSTLTIQRTQQEDSAVYLCASSLSPGTSASEQFFGPGTRLTVL.

This clone was detected ten times or more. The V call is TRBV11-2, the J call TRBJ1-3; D is unclear. The germline CDR1 and CDR2 sequences are SGHAT and FQNNGV. The ends were cut back, 3 bases at V and 2 bases at J, with 11 bases in the middle. This CDR3 region has 15 residues. DNA for the CDR3: TGTGCCAGCAGCTTTTATGGCTCAGCTGGAAACACCATATATTTT. This gives the protein CASSFYGSAGNTIYF.

The chain carries TRBV20-1 and TRBJ2-7; D is undetermined. The germline V and J ends were trimmed by 3 bases and 0 bases, with 6 bases remaining between them. CDR1 and CDR2 (germline): DFQATT, SNEGSKA (reference sequence). The CDR3 runs to 12 residues. CDR3 bases: TGCAGTGCTAGTTACAACTCCTACGAGCAGTACTTC. Its protein is CSASYNSYEQYF.

The chain uses TRBV5-1 and TRBJ1-1; 9 nucleotides align to TRBD1. V shed 4 bases and J 6 bases; nucleotides not matched to a gene: 7. CDR1 is SGHRS and CDR2 is YFSETQ in the germline V gene. This CDR3 is built from 14 residues. CDR3: CASSPDRGLAEAFF. DNA of the CDR3: TGCGCCAGCAGCCCGGACAGGGGTTTGGCTGAAGCTTTCTTT.